The 4 T cell receptor beta chains reported below all come from one sample, sequenced in a study of blood T cells in healthy people across ages. With a J-beta primer mix and a sample-barcoded 5' primer, a second PCR ran about 7 to 12 cycles. TCRdb recomputed calls from the 5' RACE reads with MiXCR, one row per CDR3 protein. The table records hundreds of thousands of distinct CDR3 sequences, under 65% of them present only once. The sequencing sample was made of blood. These receptors were obtained from a woman of 80 years or more in good health.

This clonotype came up many times. This sequence joins TRBV3-1 and TRBJ2-7, with D perhaps matching TRBD2 (5 bases). CDR3 size: 14 residues. CDR1 LGHDT and CDR2 YNNKEL come from the germline V gene (reference sequence). The ends were cut back, 4 bases at V and 3 bases at J, with 13 bases in the middle. The CDR3 DNA sequence: TGTGCCAGCAGCCTCAGAGTTGGGAGCTACGAGCAGTACTTC. It is translated as CASSLRVGSYEQYF.

The gene calls are TRBV6-1 and TRBJ2-1; D is uncertain. The CDR3 is 13 amino acids. With 5 bases removed from V and 3 bases from J, the gap between germline ends came to 8 bases. The germline V gene has CDR1 MNHNS and CDR2 SASEGT. This CDR3 reads CASSRDDYNEQFF. The CDR3 DNA reads as TGTGCCAGCAGTCGAGACGACTACAATGAGCAGTTCTTC.

The V gene is TRBV7-9, the J gene TRBJ1-2, with D unresolved. The CDR3 runs to 11 residues. The germline CDR1 and CDR2 sequences are SEHNR and FQNEAQ (reference sequence). V gave up 2 bases and J gave up 6 bases, with 4 bases separating them. This chain's CDR3 is CASSLRDGYTF. The CDR3 nucleotides are TGTGCCAGCAGCTTAAGGGATGGCTACACCTTC.

About this clonotype itself: This sequence may be a read error, since a much larger clone differs from it by one base. The chain links TRBV29-1 to TRBJ2-5, with D uncertain. This CDR3 is built from 10 residues. Germline CDR1 is SQVTM and CDR2 is ANQGSEA. CDR3 nucleotide sequence: TGCAGCGTTGAACAAGGGACCCAGTACTTC. This sequence encodes CSVEQGTQYF.